This T cell receptor beta chain was identified during a study of OX40 agonist ivuxolimab in advanced cancers. Sequencing used immunoSEQ multiplex PCR; TCRdb keeps in-frame clones, though not all of them. The data contain under 85,000 clones, more than 85% of them singletons. V was pared by 2 bases and J by 7 bases, with 17 bases between. CDR3 length: 15 residues. Germline CDR1 and CDR2: MNHEY and SVGAGI. About this clone: Its cognate antigen is unknown.

Patients were ineligible given autoimmune disease history or systemic immunosuppression. Regarding the study as a whole: Relative to CD4+, CD8+ T cells held more expanded clones on average.

The specimen comprised CD4+ or CD8+ T cells sorted from blood, sampled in a trial of the OX40 agonist ivuxolimab. The sequence was collected from an adult with an advanced solid tumor such as melanoma, head and neck, liver or kidney cancer. The chain couples TRBV6-5 to TRBJ1-2, with D possibly TRBD1 on 5 matching bases. The CDR3 nucleotides read TGTGCCAGCAGTTACCGTGACCCGGGGCTGGGTGGCTACACCTTC. Translation gives CASSYRDPGLGGYTF.